These T cell receptor beta chains were read from a single sample in a study of CD8+CD57+ T cells in acquired aplastic anemia. TCRdb independently ran MiXCR on the reads; one entry per CDR3 protein. The sample consists of 200,000 to 300,000 distinct CDR3 sequences, 65% to 90% of them appearing once. The specimen sequenced was sorted CD4+, CD8+, or CD8+CD57+ T cells (not recorded which) from PBMCs. Receptors were obtained from a human donor with aplastic anemia. Both conserved end residues are part of each CDR3. The D gene is left open where the match is weak. Clone size is not always given. Where it is, it says once, few, many or a class for expanded clones.

TRBV7-3	TRBJ2-1	.	.	TGTGCCGGCATTGATGGGGCGGACCATGAGCAGTTCTTC	CAGIDGADHEQFF
TRBV7-8	TRBJ1-5	.	.	TGTGCCAGCAGCTTAGGGGCCGCCCGAAATCAGCACCAGCATTTT	CASSLGAARNQHQHF
TRBV2	TRBJ2-3	.	TRBD2	TGTGCCACCAGTTTGGGTAGCGGGGGGGCCAAGACAGATACGCAGTATTTT	CATSLGSGGAKTDTQYF
TRBV19	TRBJ2-1	.	.	TGTGCCAGTAGTCCTGCATGGGTCCATGAGCAGTTCTTC	CASSPAWVHEQFF
TRBV2	TRBJ2-7	.	.	TGTGCCAGCAGTGAGTCCTACGGGCAGTACTTC	CASSESYGQYF
TRBV7-9	TRBJ2-3	.	.	TGTGCCAGCAGCTTTGGAAGAGGCGGGGAGAGCGATGAGTTT	CASSFGRGGESDEF
TRBV15	TRBJ2-3	few	.	TGTGCCACCAGCAGAGGCAGCGAGAAAGAGACGCAGTATTTT	CATSRGSEKETQYF
TRBV2	TRBJ2-1	.	.	TGTGCCAGCAGGCAGGGGGGCGCAAACACTCAGGATGAGCAGTTCTTC	CASRQGGANTQDEQFF
TRBV5-6	TRBJ1-2	few	.	TGTGCCAGCAGCTTGGGTGAGGGAGGTGGCTACACCTTC	CASSLGEGGGYTF
TRBV29-1	TRBJ1-1	.	TRBD1	TGCAGCGTGGCAGACAGGGGGCGGAACACTGAAGCTTTCTTT	CSVADRGRNTEAFF
TRBV2	TRBJ2-3	.	.	TGTGCCAGCAGTGTTGGTGGGAGCCATACGCAGTATTTT	CASSVGGSHTQYF
TRBV7-2	TRBJ1-6	.	TRBD1	TGTGCCAGCAGCTCCTACAGGGGAGGGAATTCACCCCTCCACTTT	CASSSYRGGNSPLHF
TRBV5-6	TRBJ1-1	few	TRBD1	TGTGCCAGCAGCTTGGAGAGGGGACAGTCGATGAACACTGAAGCTTTCTTT	CASSLERGQSMNTEAFF
TRBV7-9	TRBJ2-3	.	.	TGTGCCAGCAGCTCTCGGGGCAAGCACGGGACCGGGGAGTTT	CASSSRGKHGTGEF
TRBV5-1	TRBJ2-5	.	.	TGTGCCAGCAGCTTGGGGTCGGGCCAGAAGACCCAGTACTTC	CASSLGSGQKTQYF
TRBV11-3	TRBJ1-4	.	.	TGTGCCAGCAGCTTAGATCTGGCAGTGTTTAATGAAAAACTGTTTTTT	CASSLDLAVFNEKLFF
TRBV7-8	TRBJ2-1	many	TRBD1	TGTGCCAGCAGCGCTGTACAGGGGGCCAATGAGCAGTTCTTC	CASSAVQGANEQFF
TRBV7-8	TRBJ1-2	.	.	TGTGCCAGCAGCTGGGGTGGAGGTCCAAATTATGGCTACACCTTC	CASSWGGGPNYGYTF
TRBV24-1	TRBJ2-2	many	.	TGTGCCACCAGTGATTTCCGCTTCAACCCGAACACCGGGGAGCTGTTTTTT	CATSDFRFNPNTGELFF
TRBV7-2	TRBJ2-3	.	.	TGTGCCAGCAGCTTAGTTGCAGCCGACTACGAGCAGTATTTT	CASSLVAADYEQYF
TRBV7-8	TRBJ1-1	.	.	TGTGCCAGCAGTGTAGCGGGGGCGGGCGGCAACACTGAAGCTTTCTTT	CASSVAGAGGNTEAFF
TRBV19	TRBJ2-1	.	TRBD2	TGCGCCAGCGGGGGGGGGACCGGGGATGAGCAGTTCTTC	CASGGGTGDEQFF
TRBV7-2	TRBJ1-2	.	.	TGTGCCAGCAGCGCCGAGAGAGGCAGTTATGGGTACACCTTC	CASSAERGSYGYTF
TRBV7-6	TRBJ2-3	.	TRBD1	TGTGCCAGCAGCTTAGCGACAGGGGCCAGGGATGGCTACTTT	CASSLATGARDGYF
TRBV7-2	TRBJ1-2	.	.	TGTGCCAGCAGCTTAGCCAATAACTATGGCTACACCTTC	CASSLANNYGYTF
TRBV7-8	TRBJ1-5	.	.	TGTGCCAGCAGCGAGTCGGATAGCAGTGGGCCCCTCCATTTT	CASSESDSSGPLHF
TRBV5-1	TRBJ1-1	many	.	TGCGCCAGCAGCTTGGTATTTCAGGGAGTTACGAACACTGAAGCTTTCTTT	CASSLVFQGVTNTEAFF
TRBV7-3	TRBJ2-5	.	.	TGTGCCTACGAGGTAGTGGCGTACCAAGTGGCCAAGTACTTC	CAYEVVAYQVAKYF
TRBV9	TRBJ2-3	.	.	TGTGCCAGCGGCTTAGAGGACTTGCCACTAGTTACGCAGTATTTT	CASGLEDLPLVTQYF
TRBV7-9	TRBJ2-7	.	.	TGTGCCAGCAGCGCAGGGCGCTTGGAAGACGCGCAGTACTTC	CASSAGRLEDAQYF
TRBV7-5	TRBJ2-6	.	.	.	CISVSEALAGSYGANVLTF
TRBV7-9	TRBJ1-2	.	.	TGTGCCAGCAGCTTGGAGAGGGACGGGGGGGGCGATGGCTACACCTTC	CASSLERDGGGDGYTF
TRBV29-1	TRBJ1-1	.	.	TGCAGCGTTGCCGGGACACAGAACACTGAAGCTTTCTTT	CSVAGTQNTEAFF
TRBV7-6	TRBJ1-4	.	.	TGTGCCAGCAGCTTCGCCCCCGGAGATACGCAGTATTTTTTT	CASSFAPGDTQYFF
TRBV4-3	TRBJ1-2	.	.	TGCGCCAGCAGCCAAGATCTTCTAACCCTTAACTATGGCTACACCTTC	CASSQDLLTLNYGYTF
TRBV2	TRBJ2-7	.	TRBD2	TGTGCCAGCAGTGCTAGACTAGCGGACGGTAACTACGAGCAGTACTTC	CASSARLADGNYEQYF
TRBV7-2	TRBJ2-2	.	.	TGTGCCAGCAGCTTAGTAGGCGGTCCGCTGTTTTTT	CASSLVGGPLFF
TRBV5-5	TRBJ2-1	.	.	TGTGCCAGCAGCTTGCAGGGCAGGGGCGGGAGCGATGAGCAGTTCTTC	CASSLQGRGGSDEQFF
TRBV11-3	TRBJ2-4	.	.	TGTGCCAGCGGAGGAGATGTGAAAGTTCAGTACTTC	CASGGDVKVQYF
TRBV7-2	TRBJ2-1	few	.	TGTGCCAGCAGCTTGGCTGGAGGGGCGGTTGCGCAGTATTTC	CASSLAGGAVAQYF
TRBV15	TRBJ2-5	once	.	TGTGCTATCGGGGGCAAGGCCATGAAGACCCAGTACTTC	CAIGGKAMKTQYF
TRBV5-4	TRBJ2-5	.	.	TGTGCCTACAGCTTTACTACGTACCAAGAGACCCAGTACTTC	CAYSFTTYQETQYF
TRBV7-9	TRBJ2-2	.	.	TGTGCCAGCGGCTTAGCACGGGGGGAGCTGTTTTTT	CASGLARGELFF
TRBV7-8	TRBJ2-1	.	.	TGTGCCAGCAGCTTAGCAGGATACAATGATACGCACTTT	CASSLAGYNDTHF
TRBV7-8	TRBJ2-7	.	.	TGTGCCAGCAGTGGGGCGCTGGTACCCGACACGCAGTACTTC	CASSGALVPDTQYF
TRBV7-3	TRBJ2-5	.	.	TGTGCCACCAGAGGAGACAGCGAGCACGAGACCCAGTGCTTC	CATRGDSEHETQCF
TRBV11-3	TRBJ2-1	once	.	TGTGCCAGCAGCTTAGATCCCTCAGACAATGAGCAGTTCTTC	CASSLDPSDNEQFF
TRBV3-1	TRBJ1-6	.	.	TGTGCCAGCAGCCAAACGAGCTCCTATAGTCCACCCCTCCACTTT	CASSQTSSYSPPLHF
TRBV20-1	TRBJ2-4	many	TRBD1	TGCAGTGCTTATACCGGGACAGAGAAAAACATTCAGTACTTC	CSAYTGTEKNIQYF
TRBV11-2	TRBJ1-4	.	.	TGTGCCAGCAGCCTGCCGGGGACGGGGAATGAAAAACTGTTTTTT	CASSLPGTGNEKLFF
TRBV7-8	TRBJ1-1	.	.	TGTGCCAGCAGCTTAGCGGGAAGACCCAACACTGAAGCTTTCTTT	CASSLAGRPNTEAFF
TRBV11-3	TRBJ2-5	.	.	TGTGCCAGCAGCTCAGATCTGACTGGGAACACTACCCCTTACTTC	CASSSDLTGNTTPYF
TRBV2	TRBJ2-2	.	.	TGTGCCACCTTGGAAGGGGACACCGGTAAGCTGTTTTTT	CATLEGDTGKLFF
TRBV25-1	TRBJ1-2	.	.	TGTGCCAGCAGTGAATATGAGGATGCTAACTATGGCTACACCTTC	CASSEYEDANYGYTF
TRBV7-2	TRBJ1-6	once	.	TGTGCCAGCATCTTGGGGGAGGGCGCGAATAACTCAGTACTCCACTTT	CASILGEGANNSVLHF
TRBV7-3	TRBJ2-2	once	.	TGTGCCAGCAGCTACACAGGGCAACCCAGGACGCAATCTTTT	CASSYTGQPRTQSF
TRBV7-8	TRBJ1-1	.	.	TGTGCCAGCAGCTTCTGGGGCGGGGGGCAAGATGTAGCTTTCTTT	CASSFWGGGQDVAFF
TRBV9	TRBJ2-3	many	.	TGTGCCAGCAGCGTCGACAGCGCCTCCTATAATTCACATTTT	CASSVDSASYNSHF
TRBV5-6	TRBJ2-1	.	TRBD1	TGTACCAGCAGCTTGGAGAGGGGGCTAGGTGAGCAGTTCTTC	CTSSLERGLGEQFF
TRBV7-2	TRBJ2-5	.	TRBD1	TGTGCCAGCAGCTTTAGAGGGGGCGCCGGCTATGGCTACAACTTC	CASSFRGGAGYGYNF